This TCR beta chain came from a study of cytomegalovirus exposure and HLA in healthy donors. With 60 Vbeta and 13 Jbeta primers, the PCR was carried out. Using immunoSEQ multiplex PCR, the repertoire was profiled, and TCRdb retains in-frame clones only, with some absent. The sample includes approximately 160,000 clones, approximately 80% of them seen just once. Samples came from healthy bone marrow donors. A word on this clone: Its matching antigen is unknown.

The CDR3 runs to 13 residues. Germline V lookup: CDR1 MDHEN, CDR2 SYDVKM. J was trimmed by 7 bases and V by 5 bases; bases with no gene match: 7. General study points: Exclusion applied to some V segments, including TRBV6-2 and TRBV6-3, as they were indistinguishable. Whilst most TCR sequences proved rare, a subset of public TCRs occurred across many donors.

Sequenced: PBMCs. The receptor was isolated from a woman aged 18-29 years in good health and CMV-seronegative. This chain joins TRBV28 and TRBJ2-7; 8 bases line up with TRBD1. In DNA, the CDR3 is TGTGCCAGCAGTGATCAGGGGGCGGGGGAGCAGTACTTC. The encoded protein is CASSDQGAGEQYF.